This T cell receptor beta chain was recovered during a study of T cells in Graves' hyperthyroidism and ophthalmopathy. Germline V gene data show CDR1 as ENHRY and CDR2 as SYGVKD. Trimming cost V 4 bases and J 5 bases; bases outside gene matches: 4. CDR3 length equals 14 residues. Diagnoses used clinical symptoms, serum thyroxine and TRAb, thyroid ultrasound and orbital computed tomography. Regions amplified from RNA transcripts were the TCR beta CDR3 regions. The TCR CDR3 first-round RT-PCR relied on the HTBI primer set. Using its own MiXCR run on the multiplex PCR reads, TCRdb lists one record per CDR3 protein. The profile shows some 560,000 distinct CDR3 sequences, around a sixth of them singletons.

The clonotype comes from a woman aged 30 to 39 with Graves' hyperthyroidism. V gene TRBV10-3 combines with J gene TRBJ1-5; 8 bases align to TRBD1. The sample consisted of blood. The CDR3 nucleotides are TGTGCCATCAGTGTCGGGACAGGCGATCAGCCCCAGCATTTT. It encodes CAISVGTGDQPQHF.